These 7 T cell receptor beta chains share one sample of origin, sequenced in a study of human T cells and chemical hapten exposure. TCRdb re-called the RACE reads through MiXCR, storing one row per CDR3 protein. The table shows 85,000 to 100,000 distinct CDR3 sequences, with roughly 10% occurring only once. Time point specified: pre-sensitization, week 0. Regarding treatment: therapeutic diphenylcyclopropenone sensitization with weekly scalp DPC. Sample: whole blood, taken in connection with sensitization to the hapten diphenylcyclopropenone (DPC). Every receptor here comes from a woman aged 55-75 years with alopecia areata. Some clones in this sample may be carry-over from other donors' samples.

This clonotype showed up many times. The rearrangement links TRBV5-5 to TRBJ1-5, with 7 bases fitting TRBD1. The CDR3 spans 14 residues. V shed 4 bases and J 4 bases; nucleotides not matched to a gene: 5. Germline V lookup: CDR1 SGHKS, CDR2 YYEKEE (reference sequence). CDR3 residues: CASSMGQWNQPQHF. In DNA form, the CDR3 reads TGTGCCAGCAGCATGGGACAGTGGAATCAGCCCCAGCATTTT.

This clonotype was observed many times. The CDR3 DNA is TGTGCCAGCAGGGGGAGTGTAACTGAAGCTTTCTTT. This encodes CASRGSVTEAFF. The genes are TRBV2 and TRBJ1-1; D unclear. V lost 6 bases, J lost 5 bases, and 10 bases lay in between. Germline loops: CDR1 SNHLY, CDR2 FYNNEI. This CDR3 has 12 amino acids.

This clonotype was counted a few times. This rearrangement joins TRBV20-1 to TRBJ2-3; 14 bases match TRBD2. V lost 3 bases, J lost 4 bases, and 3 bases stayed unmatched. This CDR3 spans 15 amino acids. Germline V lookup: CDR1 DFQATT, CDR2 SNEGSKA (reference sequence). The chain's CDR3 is CSASVGLAGADTQYF. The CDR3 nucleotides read TGCAGTGCTAGTGTGGGACTAGCGGGGGCAGATACGCAGTATTTT.

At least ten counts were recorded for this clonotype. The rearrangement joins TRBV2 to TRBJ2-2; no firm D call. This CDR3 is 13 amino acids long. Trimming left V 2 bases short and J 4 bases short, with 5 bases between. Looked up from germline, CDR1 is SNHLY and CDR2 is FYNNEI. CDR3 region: CASSEWITGELFF. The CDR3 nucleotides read TGTGCCAGCAGTGAATGGATCACCGGGGAGCTGTTTTTT.

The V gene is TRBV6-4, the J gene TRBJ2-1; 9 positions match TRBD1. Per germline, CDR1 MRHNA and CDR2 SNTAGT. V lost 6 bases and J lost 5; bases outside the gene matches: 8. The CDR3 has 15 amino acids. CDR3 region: CASSLGQGRHNEQFF. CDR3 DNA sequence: TGTGCCAGCAGCCTGGGACAGGGTCGGCACAATGAGCAGTTCTTC.

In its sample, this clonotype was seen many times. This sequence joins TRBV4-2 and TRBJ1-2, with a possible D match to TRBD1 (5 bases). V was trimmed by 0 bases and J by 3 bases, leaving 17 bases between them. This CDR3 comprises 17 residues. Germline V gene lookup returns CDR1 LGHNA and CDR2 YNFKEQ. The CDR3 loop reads CASSQDPRQSNHYGYTF. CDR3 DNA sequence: TGTGCCAGCAGCCAAGATCCTCGACAGAGCAACCACTATGGCTACACCTTC.

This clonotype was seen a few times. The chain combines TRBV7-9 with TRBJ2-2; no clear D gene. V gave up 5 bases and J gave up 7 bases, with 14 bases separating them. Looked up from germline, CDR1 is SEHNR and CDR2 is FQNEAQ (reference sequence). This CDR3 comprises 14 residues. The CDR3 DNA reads TGTGCCAGCAGCGACGACCTGTCCGGCGGGGAGCTGTTTTTT. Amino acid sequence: CASSDDLSGGELFF. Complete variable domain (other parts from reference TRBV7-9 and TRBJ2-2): DTGVSQNPRHKITKRGQNVTFRCDPISEHNRLYWYRQTLGQGPEFLTYFQNEAQLEKSRLLSDRFSAERPKGSFSTLEIQRTEQGDSAMYLCASSDDLSGGELFFGEGSRLTVL.